What follows describes a single TCR beta chain. Its target is unknown. These data are taken from a study of identical twins. The study's findings and limits: High-abundance cord blood beta clonotypes had fewer insertions; memory repertoires showed none.

Template switching introduced a universal primer site, and the cDNA bore unique molecular identifiers. TCRdb processed the 5' RACE reads anew with MiXCR; each CDR3 protein has one entry. The sample consists of approximately 1.8 million distinct CDR3 sequences, about 32% of them appearing once. Germline CDR1 MNHNY, CDR2 SVGAGI (reference sequence). The CDR3 runs 15 residues. V dropped 5 bases and J dropped 0; count of bases not matched to a gene: 5. The rearrangement joins TRBV6-6 to TRBJ2-3; 7 nucleotides match TRBD1. The sample consisted of cord blood. The sequence came from a newborn girl in good health. The CDR3 loop reads CASSNRGTSTDTQYF. In nucleotides, the CDR3 is TGTGCCAGCAGTAACAGGGGTACTAGCACAGATACGCAGTATTTT.